This T cell receptor (beta chain) was recorded in a study of shared clonotypes between healthy human individuals (TCRdb year 2020). Broadly, across the study: The cohort included a few men and a couple of women between 18 and 49 years of age. To estimate repertoire size and how much clonotype sharing occurs between individuals, the study deeply sequenced the blood TCR repertoires of five healthy adults. Leukapheresis yielded between about 0.9 and 9 billion PBMCs per donor. Per donor, three plates each were used for CD4 naive and CD4 memory, two for CD8 naive, and one for CD8 memory. Different laboratories and diverse techniques were used to prepare libraries and sequence TCR repertoires, to increase sequencing depth and limit assay-specific biases. Findings and caveats that apply to the study as a whole: The genetic and exposure-history diversity represented was limited by the small number of donors. Across a handful of donors, roughly 5% of naive CD4, approximately 3.5% of naive CD8, approximately 2.5% of memory CD4, and approximately 0.42% of memory CD8 clonotypes were shared. Even with the large sequencing depth, rarefaction of the sorted-subset datasets indicated that sequencing was incomplete. Pairwise subsampling indicated that sequencing depth was expected to affect the degree of clonotype sharing among donors. Clonotypes shared by all four sorted-subset donors showed higher generation probabilities than non-shared clonotypes. Sampling was limited to blood, and TCR repertoires in tissue likely differ from TCR repertoires in blood. Naive subsets generally had larger estimated clonotype richness than memory subsets.

Comment on this clone: No antigen is known for it. Base qualities are not recorded, but no much larger clone differs from it by a single base.

Using the deep immunoSEQ assay, multiplex PCR amplified TCR CDR3 regions from genomic DNA. Extracted genomic DNA from each cell subset was distributed evenly across all wells of several immunoSEQ 96-well plates, and each plate was treated as a replicate. Each replicate PCR for sorted subsets received roughly 0.2 ug genomic DNA, equal to 28,000 or so T cell genomes. The purified libraries were quantified using a Qubit 3.0 fluorometer, sized with a Bioanalyzer 2100, and then quantified again using the KAPA Library Quantification kit. Each immunoSEQ 96-well plate was sequenced on its own single-read 150-cycle Illumina NextSeq 550 flow cell. The study's processing was this. Because the immunoSEQ output held only junctional sequences and lacked quality scores, the filtering could not match the filtering applied to full-length reads. Sequences were annotated with PyIR, a Python wrapper for IgBLAST v1.9, and V/J genes and CDR3 were assigned using IMGT germline references. Reads were filtered out if the reads had weak V/J assignments (E-value above 1e-6), no CDR3, stop codons, out-of-frame junctions, or ambiguous translated residues. V3J clonotypes were defined as sequences sharing the same inferred V gene, J gene, and CDR3 amino acid sequence. The percentage overlap between two repertoires was calculated by dividing the number of shared unique clonotypes by the size of the smaller repertoire. Repertoire richness was assessed with RTK rarefaction, the Chao1 estimator, and Recon v2.1 estimates of unobserved clonotypes. Generation probabilities for all TCRbeta clonotypes obtained by the gDNA method from a handful of donors were computed using OLGA. The immuneACCESS repertoire file appears here via TCRdb, limited to in-frame rearrangements. These files lack a portion of the clones; in checked studies, under half of the deficit traces to unresolved V genes, and the cause of the others is not known. Clonal size and the V and J genes are those of that table, whereas D and trimming came from the DNA. This sample lists about 2.4 million clones; roughly 93% were detected once. The leading ten clones occupy 0.36% of the sample.

Healthy HIV-negative adults with no recently reported acute infections or vaccinations were included as donors. All donors were Caucasian adults living in Nashville, Tennessee, USA. Magnetic negative selection was used to enrich CD4+ T cells, after which naive cells were positively selected on CD45RA and the negative fraction became the memory subset. Blood was collected by leukapheresis, and PBMCs were isolated by Ficoll-Histopaque density gradient centrifugation and then cryopreserved in liquid nitrogen vapor phase. Analytical flow cytometry was used to check the purity and quantity of every magnetically sorted T cell population. From each sorted fraction, genomic DNA was isolated and quantified by UV absorbance on a Nanodrop 2000c. The CDR3 contains 10 residues, cysteine and phenylalanine counted. Solely the CDR3 DNA is kept, with 30 bases framed from the first base.

The source of this sequence is a young man in good health. Some clones in this sample may be carry-over from other donors' samples. This chain joins TRBV21-1 to TRBJ2-7; whether TRBD1, the table's D call, matches the DNA was not checked. TRBV21-1 is an annotated pseudogene. Sequences were obtained from naive CD4+ T cells from PBMCs. This specimen's cell subset or site label, interpreted: CD45RA+ positively selected. The DNA sequence is as follows: TGTGCCAGCAGCAAAGGGGCAGGCAACTTC. Translated, it reads CASSKGAGNF.